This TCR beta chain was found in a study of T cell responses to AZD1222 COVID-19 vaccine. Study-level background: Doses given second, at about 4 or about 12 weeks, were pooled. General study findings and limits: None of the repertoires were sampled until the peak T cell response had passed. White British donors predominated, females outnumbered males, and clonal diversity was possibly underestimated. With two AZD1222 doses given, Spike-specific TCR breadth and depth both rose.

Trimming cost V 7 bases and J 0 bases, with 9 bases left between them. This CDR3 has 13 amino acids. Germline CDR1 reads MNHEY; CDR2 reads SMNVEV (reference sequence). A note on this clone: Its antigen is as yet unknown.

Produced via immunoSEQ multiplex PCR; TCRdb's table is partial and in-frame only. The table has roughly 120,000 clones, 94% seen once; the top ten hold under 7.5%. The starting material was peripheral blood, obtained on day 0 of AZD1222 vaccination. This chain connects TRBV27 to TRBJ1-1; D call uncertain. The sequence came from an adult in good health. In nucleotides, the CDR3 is TGTGCCAGCACCCGGGGTCTGAACACTGAAGCTTTCTTT. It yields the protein CASTRGLNTEAFF.